This T cell receptor (beta chain) was captured by sequencing in a study of shared clonotypes between healthy human individuals. The CDR3 is 15 residues long. The junction had 7 bases not matched to a gene; V was cut back by 6 bases and J by 3 bases. Germline V gene lookup returns CDR1 ENHRY and CDR2 SYGVKD. Genomic DNA of each subset was evenly split across several immunoSEQ plates. Using immunoSEQ multiplex PCR, the repertoire was profiled, and TCRdb retains in-frame clones only, with some absent. Counted here are 2,500,000 or so clones, more than 85% occurring once; the ten biggest clones make up 0.36%.

This chain uses TRBV10-3 with TRBJ2-2; TRBD1 agrees at 7 bases. The clonotype comes from a man aged 18 to 29 in good health. Some clones in this sample may be carry-over from other donors' samples. Sequenced: naive CD4+ T cells from PBMCs. Subset indicated: CD45RA+ positively selected. The chain's CDR3 is CAISPNRGYTGELFF. CDR3 DNA: TGTGCCATCAGCCCTAACAGGGGCTACACCGGGGAGCTGTTTTTT.